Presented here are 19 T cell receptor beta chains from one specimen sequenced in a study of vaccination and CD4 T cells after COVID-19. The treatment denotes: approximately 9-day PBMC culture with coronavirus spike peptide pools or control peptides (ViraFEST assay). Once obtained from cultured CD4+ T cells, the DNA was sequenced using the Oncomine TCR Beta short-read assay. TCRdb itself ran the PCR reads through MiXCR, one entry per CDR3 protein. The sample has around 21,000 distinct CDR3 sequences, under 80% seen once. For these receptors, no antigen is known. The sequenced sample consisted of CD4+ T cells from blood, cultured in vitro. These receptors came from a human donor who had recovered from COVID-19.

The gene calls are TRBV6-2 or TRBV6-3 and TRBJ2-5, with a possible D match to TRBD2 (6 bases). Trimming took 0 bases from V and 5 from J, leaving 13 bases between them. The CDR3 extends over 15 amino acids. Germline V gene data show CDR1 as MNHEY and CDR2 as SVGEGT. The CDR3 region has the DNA TGTGCCAGCAGTTACTCCCGGGTAGGAGGGGAGACCCAGTACTTC. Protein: CASSYSRVGGETQYF.

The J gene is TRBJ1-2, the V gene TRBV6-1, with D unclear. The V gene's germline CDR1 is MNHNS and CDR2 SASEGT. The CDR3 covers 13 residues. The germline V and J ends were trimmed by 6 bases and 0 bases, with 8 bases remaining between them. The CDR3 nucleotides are TGTGCCAGCAGCACAGATCCTAACTATGGCTACACCTTC. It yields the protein CASSTDPNYGYTF.

CDR3 loop: CASRAGTGGIQPQHF. The CDR3 region has the DNA TGTGCCAGCAGAGCCGGGACAGGGGGCATTCAGCCCCAGCATTTT. V is TRBV28 and J is TRBJ1-5; the match to TRBD1 covers 12 bases. This CDR3 region has 15 residues. The V gene's germline CDR1 is MDHEN and CDR2 SYDVKM. Germline trimming cut 6 bases from V and 6 bases from J; bases unmatched to any gene: 6. Supplemented by reference TRBV28 and TRBJ1-5, the full variable domain reads DVKVTQSSRYLVKRTGEKVFLECVQDMDHENMFWYRQDPGLGLRLIYFSYDVKMKEKGDIPEGYSVSREKKERFSLILESASTNQTSMYLCASRAGTGGIQPQHFGDGTRLSIL.

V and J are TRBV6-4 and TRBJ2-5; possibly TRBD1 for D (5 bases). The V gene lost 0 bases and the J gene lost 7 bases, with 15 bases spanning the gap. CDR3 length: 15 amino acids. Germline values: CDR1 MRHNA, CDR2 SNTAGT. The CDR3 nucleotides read TGTGCCAGCAGTGACTCTATCCGGCACCAGGGGACCCAGTACTTC. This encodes CASSDSIRHQGTQYF.

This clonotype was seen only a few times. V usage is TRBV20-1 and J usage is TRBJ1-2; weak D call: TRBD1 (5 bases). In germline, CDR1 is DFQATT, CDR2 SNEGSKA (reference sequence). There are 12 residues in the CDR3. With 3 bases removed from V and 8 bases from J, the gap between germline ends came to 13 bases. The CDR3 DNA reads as TGCAGTGCTAGGGTAGCAGGGCACGGCTACACCTTC. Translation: CSARVAGHGYTF.

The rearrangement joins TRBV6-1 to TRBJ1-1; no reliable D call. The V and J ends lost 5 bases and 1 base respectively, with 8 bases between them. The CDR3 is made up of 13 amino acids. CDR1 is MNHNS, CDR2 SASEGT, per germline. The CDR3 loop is CASSLVGNTEAFF. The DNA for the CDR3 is TGTGCCAGCAGTCTCGTGGGGAACACTGAAGCTTTCTTT.

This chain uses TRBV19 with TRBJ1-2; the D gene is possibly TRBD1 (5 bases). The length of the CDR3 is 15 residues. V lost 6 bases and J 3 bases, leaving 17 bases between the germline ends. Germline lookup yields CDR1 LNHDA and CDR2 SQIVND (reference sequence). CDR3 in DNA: TGTGCCAGTAGGGGGCTAACGGCAGTGGACTATGGCTACACCTTC. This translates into CASRGLTAVDYGYTF.

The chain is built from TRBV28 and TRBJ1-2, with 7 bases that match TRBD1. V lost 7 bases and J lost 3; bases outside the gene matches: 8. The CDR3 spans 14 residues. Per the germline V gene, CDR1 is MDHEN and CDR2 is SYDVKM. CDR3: CASTRQGQDYGYTF. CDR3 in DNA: TGTGCCAGCACTCGACAGGGTCAGGACTATGGCTACACCTTC.

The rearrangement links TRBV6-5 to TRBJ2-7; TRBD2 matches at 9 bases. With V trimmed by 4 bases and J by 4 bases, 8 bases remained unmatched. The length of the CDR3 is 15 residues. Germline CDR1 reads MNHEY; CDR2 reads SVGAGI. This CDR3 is CASSSYTSGLYEQYF. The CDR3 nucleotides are TGTGCCAGCAGTTCTTACACTAGCGGGTTATACGAGCAGTACTTC.

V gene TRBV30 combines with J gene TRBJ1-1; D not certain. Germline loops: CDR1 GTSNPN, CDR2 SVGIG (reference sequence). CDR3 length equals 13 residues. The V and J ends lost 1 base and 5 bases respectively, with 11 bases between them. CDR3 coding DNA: TGTGCCTGGAGTGACGGGGTACGGACTGAAGCTTTCTTT. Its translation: CAWSDGVRTEAFF.

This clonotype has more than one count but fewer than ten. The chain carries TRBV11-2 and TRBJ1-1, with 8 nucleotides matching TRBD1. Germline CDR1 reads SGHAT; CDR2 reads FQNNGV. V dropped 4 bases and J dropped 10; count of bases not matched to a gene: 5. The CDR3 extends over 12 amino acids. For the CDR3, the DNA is TGTGCCAGCAGCTCACAGACAGGGGTAGCTTTCTTT. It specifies CASSSQTGVAFF.

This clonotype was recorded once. CDR3: CASSEGFSDYTEAFF. CDR3 in DNA: TGTGCCAGCAGTGAAGGGTTTTCAGACTACACTGAAGCTTTCTTT. The J gene is TRBJ1-1, the V gene TRBV6-1; D remains unclear. V shed 1 base and J shed 3 bases, with 12 bases lying between them. The CDR3 runs to 15 residues. CDR1 is MNHNS, CDR2 SASEGT, per germline.

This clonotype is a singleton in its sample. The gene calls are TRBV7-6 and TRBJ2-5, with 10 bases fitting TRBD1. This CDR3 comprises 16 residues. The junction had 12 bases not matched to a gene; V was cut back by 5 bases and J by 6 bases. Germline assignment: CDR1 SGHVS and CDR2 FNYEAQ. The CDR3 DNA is TGTGCCAGCAGCAACTCTCCGGGACAGGGGTTAAAGACCCAGTACTTC. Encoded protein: CASSNSPGQGLKTQYF.

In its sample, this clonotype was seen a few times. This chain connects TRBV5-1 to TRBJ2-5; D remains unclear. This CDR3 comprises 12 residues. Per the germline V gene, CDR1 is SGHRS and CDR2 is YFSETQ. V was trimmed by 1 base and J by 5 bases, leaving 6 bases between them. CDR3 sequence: CASSLSAETQYF. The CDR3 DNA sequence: TGCGCCAGCAGCTTGAGTGCGGAGACCCAGTACTTC.

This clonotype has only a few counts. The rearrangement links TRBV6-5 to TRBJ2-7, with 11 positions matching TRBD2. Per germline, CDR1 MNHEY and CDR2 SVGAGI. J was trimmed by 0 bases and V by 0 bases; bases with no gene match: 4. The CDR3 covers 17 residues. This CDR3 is CASSYSRTSGSSYEQYF. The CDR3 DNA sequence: TGTGCCAGCAGTTACTCCCGGACTAGCGGGTCCTCCTACGAGCAGTACTTC.

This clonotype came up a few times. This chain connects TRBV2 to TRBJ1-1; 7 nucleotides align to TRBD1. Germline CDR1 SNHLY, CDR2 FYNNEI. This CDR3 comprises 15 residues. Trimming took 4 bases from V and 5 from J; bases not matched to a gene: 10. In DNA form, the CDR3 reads TGTGCCAGCAGTGCTCGGACAGGAGGGGGAACTGAAGCTTTCTTT. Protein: CASSARTGGGTEAFF.

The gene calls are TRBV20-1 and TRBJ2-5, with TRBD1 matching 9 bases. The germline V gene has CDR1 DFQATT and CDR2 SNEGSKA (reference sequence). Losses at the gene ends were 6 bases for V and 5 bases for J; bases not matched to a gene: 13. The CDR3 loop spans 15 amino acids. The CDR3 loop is CSARTGGAGGETQYF. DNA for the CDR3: TGCAGTGCGAGAACAGGGGGCGCAGGAGGGGAGACCCAGTACTTC.

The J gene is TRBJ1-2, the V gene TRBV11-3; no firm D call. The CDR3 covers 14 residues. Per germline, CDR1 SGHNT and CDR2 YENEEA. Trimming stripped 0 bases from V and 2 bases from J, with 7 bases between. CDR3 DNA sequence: TGTGCCAGCAGCTTAGACGAAACGAACTATGGCTACACCTTC. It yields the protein CASSLDETNYGYTF.

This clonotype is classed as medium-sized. CDR3 in DNA: TGTGCCAGTACCGAGGGCGGGTCACCCCTCCACTTT. It specifies CASTEGGSPLHF. This chain connects TRBV19 to TRBJ1-6, with D unresolved. Between the trimmed V and J ends, which lost 7 bases and 10 bases, there was a span of 11 bases. The CDR3 spans 12 residues. Germline CDR1 LNHDA, CDR2 SQIVND (reference sequence).